Listed here are 27 T cell receptor beta chains from one sample, sequenced in a study of T cells in localized non-small cell lung cancer. The repertoire was sequenced with immunoSEQ multiplex PCR; TCRdb's copy has only in-frame clones and lacks some. The sample holds 100,000 to 150,000 clones, approximately 88% seen once. The starting material was peripheral blood, obtained before any cancer treatment. All receptors derive from a female donor at least 60 years old with stage I lung adenocarcinoma.

The V gene is TRBV5-1, the J gene TRBJ2-7, with 12 bases that match TRBD1. The CDR3 totals 15 residues. The germline CDR1 and CDR2 sequences are SGHRS and YFSETQ. The V gene end was trimmed by 1 base and the J gene end by 5 bases; junction bases not matched to a gene: 4. CDR3 loop: CASSLFGTGGNEQYF. The CDR3 DNA reads TGCGCCAGCAGCTTGTTCGGGACAGGGGGCAACGAGCAGTACTTC.

The rearrangement uses TRBV5-4 and TRBJ1-3, with D hard to call. Deletions cut 4 bases from V and 0 bases from J, with 8 bases between. The CDR3 has 14 amino acids. Germline loops: CDR1 SGHNT, CDR2 YYREEE (reference sequence). The CDR3 sequence is CASSAYGSGNTIYF. The CDR3 DNA follows: TGTGCCAGCAGCGCCTATGGCTCTGGAAACACCATATATTTT.

This clone was picked up one time. The rearrangement uses TRBV5-1 and TRBJ2-5, with D unresolved. Germline V gene data show CDR1 as SGHRS and CDR2 as YFSETQ. Trimming shortened V by 1 base and J by 5 bases, and 18 bases separated the two germline ends. CDR3 length: 16 amino acids. CDR3 in amino acids: CASSLLGRASAETQYF. CDR3 DNA sequence: TGCGCCAGCAGCTTGTTAGGAAGGGCTTCAGCGGAGACCCAGTACTTC.

The chain couples TRBV28 to TRBJ2-7, with TRBD2 matching over 14 bases. This CDR3 is 15 amino acids long. V dropped 6 bases and J dropped 6; count of bases not matched to a gene: 7. CDR1 is MDHEN, CDR2 SYDVKM, per germline. This CDR3 reads CASRQTSGRVGEQYF. The CDR3 DNA sequence: TGTGCCAGCAGACAGACTAGCGGGAGGGTTGGCGAGCAGTACTTC. Filled out from reference TRBV28 and TRBJ2-7, the complete variable domain reads DVKVTQSSRYLVKRTGEKVFLECVQDMDHENMFWYRQDPGLGLRLIYFSYDVKMKEKGDIPEGYSVSREKKERFSLILESASTNQTSMYLCASRQTSGRVGEQYFGPGTRLTVT.

The J gene is TRBJ2-5, the V gene TRBV19; 10 bases agree with TRBD2. The V and J ends lost 4 bases and 7 bases, in that order; junction bases with no gene match: 15. The germline V gene has CDR1 LNHDA and CDR2 SQIVND (reference sequence). The CDR3 runs 17 residues. CDR3 coding DNA: TGTGCCAGTAGTAAATTTGTCACTAGCGGGACGGAAGGGACCCAGTACTTC. This encodes CASSKFVTSGTEGTQYF.

The rearrangement links TRBV7-3 to TRBJ1-1; D is ambiguous. This CDR3 contains 13 residues. The V gene lost 7 bases and the J gene lost 4 bases, with 13 bases spanning the gap. Germline V CDR1 and CDR2: SGHTA, FQGTGA. The CDR3 loop is CASTRTASTEAFF. The CDR3 DNA sequence: TGTGCCAGCACCCGAACAGCGAGCACTGAAGCTTTCTTT.

The CDR3 region is CASTAGTVNQPQHF. CDR3 DNA sequence: TGTGCCAGTACCGCCGGGACGGTTAATCAGCCCCAGCATTTT. The rearrangement links TRBV19 to TRBJ1-5, with D possibly being TRBD1 (5 bases). Trimming took 7 bases from V and 4 from J, leaving 14 bases between them. CDR1 LNHDA and CDR2 SQIVND come from the germline V gene (reference sequence). The CDR3 totals 14 residues.

V and J are TRBV7-9 and TRBJ2-7; D remains ambiguous. The CDR3 consists of 12 residues. Trimming left V 5 bases short and J 0 bases short, with 5 bases between. Germline V gene data show CDR1 as SEHNR and CDR2 as FQNEAQ (reference sequence). The CDR3 loop reads CASSQSSYEQYF. Written as DNA, the CDR3 is TGTGCCAGCAGCCAAAGCTCCTACGAGCAGTACTTC. The variable domain in full, completed from reference TRBV7-9 and TRBJ2-7, reads DTGVSQNPRHKITKRGQNVTFRCDPISEHNRLYWYRQTLGQGPEFLTYFQNEAQLEKSRLLSDRFSAERPKGSFSTLEIQRTEQGDSAMYLCASSQSSYEQYFGPGTRLTVT.

The chain has TRBV5-4 and TRBJ2-2; 12 nucleotides align to TRBD2. CDR3 length equals 17 residues. Germline V gives CDR1 SGHNT, CDR2 YYREEE (reference sequence). V lost 0 bases, J lost 7 bases, and 7 bases stayed unmatched. This chain's CDR3 is CASSLGGLAGTNGELFF. CDR3 nucleotides: TGTGCCAGCAGCTTGGGAGGACTAGCGGGAACTAACGGGGAGCTGTTTTTT.

The V call is TRBV7-3, the J call TRBJ2-1, with 14 positions matching TRBD2. Trimming took 3 bases from V and 8 from J; bases not matched to a gene: 3. Germline CDR1 reads SGHTA; CDR2 reads FQGTGA. This CDR3 comprises 15 residues. The CDR3 sequence is CASSLGLAGVHEQFF. CDR3 coding DNA: TGTGCCAGCAGCTTGGGACTAGCGGGAGTGCATGAGCAGTTCTTC.

V is TRBV6-5 and J is TRBJ2-1; TRBD2 is a possible D gene (5 bases). The CDR3 contains 15 residues. V was cut by 1 base and J by 5 bases, with 12 bases left in between. CDR1 is MNHEY, CDR2 SVGAGI, per germline. CDR3: CASSYYSSLNNEQFF. Here the CDR3 DNA reads TGTGCCAGCAGTTACTACTCTAGCCTTAACAATGAGCAGTTCTTC.

The chain couples TRBV29-1 to TRBJ2-1, with 10 bases matching TRBD1. Germline-derived CDR1 and CDR2 are SQVTM and ANQGSEA. This CDR3 comprises 14 residues. The trim removed 6 bases at V and 4 bases at J, leaving 6 bases unmatched. The CDR3 bases are TGCAGCGTCTACCGGGACAGGGGATACAATGAGCAGTTCTTC. Its translation: CSVYRDRGYNEQFF.

The chain has TRBV5-5 and TRBJ2-5; 8 nucleotides agree with TRBD1. V trimming: 4 bases; J trimming: 2 bases; junction bases outside the gene matches: 7. Per the germline V gene, CDR1 is SGHKS and CDR2 is YYEKEE (reference sequence). This CDR3 is built from 15 residues. The CDR3 DNA is TGTGCCAGCAGCCGGACAGGGTCCCATCAAGAGACCCAGTACTTC. The encoded protein is CASSRTGSHQETQYF.

This clone has more than one count but fewer than ten. This chain joins TRBV19 and TRBJ2-1; 9 bases map to TRBD2. CDR1 LNHDA and CDR2 SQIVND come from the germline V gene (reference sequence). J gave up 3 bases and V 4 bases, and 7 bases lay outside the gene matches. This CDR3 is built from 16 residues. The CDR3 sequence: CASSTQTSGVYNEQFF. The CDR3 DNA reads TGTGCCAGTAGTACCCAGACTAGCGGAGTCTACAATGAGCAGTTCTTC.

This chain uses TRBV5-1 with TRBJ2-1; possibly TRBD2 for D (5 bases). CDR1 SGHRS and CDR2 YFSETQ come from the germline V gene. The CDR3 loop spans 13 amino acids. Trimming pared 4 bases from V and 8 bases from J, leaving 13 bases between. The CDR3 DNA follows: TGCGCCAGCAGCCGGGATGGCCGGGATGAGCAGTTCTTC. Protein sequence: CASSRDGRDEQFF.

The rearrangement uses TRBV13 and TRBJ1-1; no reliable D call. V was clipped by 5 bases and J by 5 bases, with 15 bases between them. The CDR3 spans 14 residues. Germline V CDR1 and CDR2: PRHDT, FYEKMQ (reference sequence). The CDR3 DNA reads TGTGCCAGCAGCCTCAGGACGGTGCTTACTGAAGCTTTCTTT. It codes for CASSLRTVLTEAFF.

The J gene is TRBJ2-3, the V gene TRBV5-6; D unresolved. CDR3 size: 13 residues. The germline V gene has CDR1 SGHDT and CDR2 YYEEEE. Trimming took 2 bases from V and 1 from J, leaving 5 bases between them. CDR3 loop: CASSFVGTDTQYF. In nucleotides, the CDR3 is TGTGCCAGCAGCTTTGTCGGCACAGATACGCAGTATTTT.

The chain links TRBV5-1 to TRBJ2-3; D gene ambiguous. The CDR3 loop spans 15 amino acids. CDR1 is SGHRS and CDR2 is YFSETQ in the germline V gene. Trimming took off 0 bases at V and 0 bases at J, with 8 bases between the two ends. CDR3 nucleotides: TGCGCCAGCAGCTTGGACGCATTTAGCACAGATACGCAGTATTTT. This gives the protein CASSLDAFSTDTQYF. Using reference TRBV5-1 and TRBJ2-3 for the parts outside the CDR3, the full variable domain is KAGVTQTPRYLIKTRGQQVTLSCSPISGHRSVSWYQQTPGQGLQFLFEYFSETQRNKGNFPGRFSGRQFSNSRSEMNVSTLELGDSALYLCASSLDAFSTDTQYFGPGTRLTVL.

The CDR3: CASSFGQAETQYF. The CDR3 region has the DNA TGTGCCAGCTCATTCGGACAGGCAGAGACCCAGTACTTC. V usage is TRBV18 and J usage is TRBJ2-5, with 7 bases that match TRBD1. CDR1 is KGHSH and CDR2 is LQKENI in the germline V gene. The J segment lost 4 bases and the V segment lost 5 bases, leaving 4 bases of the junction unmatched. This CDR3 comprises 13 residues.

This chain connects TRBV29-1 to TRBJ2-2, with 7 bases that match TRBD1. Losses at the gene ends were 5 bases for V and 0 bases for J; bases not matched to a gene: 3. The germline CDR1 and CDR2 sequences are SQVTM and ANQGSEA. The CDR3 has 14 residues. The CDR3 is CSVSGQANTGELFF. CDR3 sequence (DNA): TGCAGCGTTAGTGGACAGGCGAACACCGGGGAGCTGTTTTTT.

The chain joins TRBV7-7 to TRBJ2-3; 16 positions agree with TRBD2. With 5 bases clipped from V and 2 bases from J, the junction kept 13 bases outside the gene matches. The germline gives CDR1 SSHAT, CDR2 FNYEAQ (reference sequence). The CDR3 runs 20 residues. The CDR3 protein is CASSHLPGTSGRDYTDTQYF. CDR3 coding DNA: TGTGCCAGCAGCCACCTCCCCGGGACTAGCGGGAGGGATTACACAGATACGCAGTATTTT.

The chain recombines TRBV7-9 with TRBJ2-7, with D tentatively TRBD2 (5 bases). V lost 0 bases to trimming and J lost 0 bases, with 9 bases between them. The CDR3 totals 15 residues. Germline CDR1 SEHNR, CDR2 FQNEAQ (reference sequence). The CDR3 spells CASSLAAGSSYEQYF. The CDR3 coding sequence is TGTGCCAGCAGCTTAGCGGCGGGCTCCTCCTACGAGCAGTACTTC.

The V and J genes are TRBV9 and TRBJ2-1, with 10 bases aligning to TRBD1. CDR1 SGDLS and CDR2 YYNGEE come from the germline V gene. CDR3 length: 17 residues. V lost 3 bases and J lost 5; bases outside the gene matches: 11. CDR3 coding DNA: TGTGCCAGCAGCGGACGGGGACAGGGGATCGCAAACAATGAGCAGTTCTTC. Translated, it gives CASSGRGQGIANNEQFF.

V and J are TRBV29-1 and TRBJ2-3, with TRBD2 matching over 8 bases. The V gene end was trimmed by 4 bases and the J gene end by 3 bases; junction bases not matched to a gene: 3. The CDR3 loop spans 13 amino acids. The germline gives CDR1 SQVTM, CDR2 ANQGSEA. CDR3 DNA: TGCAGCGTTGGCCGGGAGGGTACAGATACGCAGTATTTT. Translation: CSVGREGTDTQYF.

CDR3 sequence (DNA): TGTGCCAGCAGCGTAGAGGACCGAATCGGAATACTGTTTTTT. The encoded protein is CASSVEDRIGILFF. The chain uses TRBV9 and TRBJ2-2, with D uncertain. With 0 bases removed from V and 14 bases from J, the gap between germline ends came to 17 bases. The CDR3 runs 14 residues. Germline-derived CDR1 and CDR2 are SGDLS and YYNGEE.

This rearrangement joins TRBV27 to TRBJ2-7, with unresolved D. Germline assignment: CDR1 MNHEY and CDR2 SMNVEV (reference sequence). The CDR3 has 13 residues. The ends were cut back, 2 bases at V and 3 bases at J, with 8 bases in the middle. Here the CDR3 reads CASSLRSHYEQYF. In DNA form, the CDR3 reads TGTGCCAGCAGTTTACGGAGTCACTACGAGCAGTACTTC.

V and J are TRBV15 and TRBJ2-7; 12 bases align to TRBD2. This CDR3 comprises 14 residues. Germline CDR1 reads LNHNV; CDR2 reads YYDKDF (reference sequence). V lost 3 bases, J lost 6 bases, and 3 bases stayed unmatched. The CDR3 reads CATSRTSGSSEQYF. The DNA for the CDR3 is TGTGCCACCAGCAGGACTAGCGGGAGCTCCGAGCAGTACTTC.